What follows is one T cell receptor beta chain and its context. This specimen comes from a study of blood T cell repertoires in COVID-19. Original methodology: Reference gene primers were amplified, and this amplification served to estimate nucleated cell counts. Sequencing was performed with immunoSEQ multiplex PCR; in TCRdb, only in-frame clones are kept and a portion is missing. Clonal size and the V and J genes are those of that table, whereas D and trimming came from the DNA. The sample contains roughly 300,000 clones, roughly nine tenths of which appear only once. V shed 3 bases, J shed 3 bases, and the junction held 5 bases outside the gene matches. CDR1 is LNHNV, CDR2 YYDKDF, per germline (reference sequence). The CDR3 covers 16 residues.

The sequencing input was peripheral blood. The chain carries TRBV15 and TRBJ2-6; 7 nucleotides align to TRBD1. The sequence came from a young woman with COVID-19, enrolled during active disease. The CDR3 region has the DNA TGTGCCACCAGCAGTGCTACAGGGGTTGGGGCCAACGTCCTGACTTTC. Translated: CATSSATGVGANVLTF.